This TCR beta chain was documented in a study of metastatic and nonmetastatic thyroid tumors (dated by TCRdb to between 2020 and 2021). Turning to the overall study: The researchers compared repertoires between peripheral blood samples and tumor or nodule tissue samples from patients with malignant or benign thyroid disease.

Study-wide findings and limitations: TCR beta diversity was reported as significantly higher in malignant tumors than in benign nodules, in both blood and tumor samples.

The library was prepared using PCR. Reads for this sample came from an Illumina HiSeq 4000. High-throughput sequencing was used to profile the CDR3 region of the TCR beta-chain in every patient. The paper's data handling went like this. A classifier to discriminate distant-metastatic papillary thyroid cancer patients was built from CDR3 differences across clinicopathological groups. To measure repertoire diversity the researchers used the Shannon index, while the Morisita-Horn index served to gauge how similar the tumor and blood repertoires were. The public reads were reprocessed in TCRdb via fastp at Q25 and MiXCR, keeping in-frame beta chains. The V and J calls shown here were made by TCRdb, not taken from the authors' results. The sample table lists 30,000 to 40,000 clones, less than 40% of them with a count of one. The ten largest clones represent 20% to 25% of the sample. Trimming removed 1 base from V and 6 bases from J, leaving 19 bases between the germline ends. The CDR3 has 16 amino acids, counting the end cysteine and phenylalanine. CDR3 DNA is the only sequence kept; it has 48 bases, read in frame from the first base. The germline V gene provides CDR1 SGHAT and CDR2 FQNNGV.

No patient had received any treatment before thyroid surgery. The study retrospectively analysed patient clinical samples collected from about 2012 to 2019 using T-cell receptor beta sequencing. Comment on this clone: Which antigen it targets is not known. No clone much larger than this one lies a single base away; base qualities are absent.

Rearrangement joined TRBV11-2 to TRBJ2-7, and possibly TRBD1, on 6 matching bases. Specimen: tumor tissue. The receptor's source is a female donor with papillary thyroid cancer or a benign thyroid nodule (not recorded which). Some clones in this sample may be carry-over from other donors' samples. CDR3 sequence: CASSLGGGRSGTEQYF. The DNA is TGTGCCAGCAGCTTAGGTGGGGGCCGTTCAGGGACCGAGCAGTACTTC.